This T cell receptor beta chain came from a study of T cells in Graves' hyperthyroidism and ophthalmopathy. Overall study: The initial diagnosis was the point when peripheral blood was collected, ahead of any treatment. The study, taken as a whole, reports: Blood held most thyroid clonotypes expanded above 0.001 frequency.

Germline V gene sequence: CDR1 SGHTA, CDR2 FQGNSA. The V gene end was trimmed by 0 bases and the J gene end by 7 bases; junction bases not matched to a gene: 9. The CDR3 is 17 amino acids. In its sample, this clonotype was seen a few times. Antigen unknown. The TCR beta CDR3 regions underwent amplification using RNA transcripts as the source. A first-round RT-PCR of the TCR CDR3 used the HTBI primer set. MiXCR, run by TCRdb on the multiplex PCR reads, gives a single entry per CDR3 protein. The top ten hold less than 6% of the sample, which has roughly 500,000 distinct CDR3 sequences, around 14% seen once.

The receptor's source is a woman under 40 with Graves' hyperthyroidism that later progressed to Graves' ophthalmopathy. The chain has TRBV7-2 and TRBJ1-4; 9 nucleotides line up with TRBD1. The source material was blood. The CDR3 sequence is CASSLAPLTGGFEKLFF. The CDR3 nucleotides are TGTGCCAGCAGCTTAGCTCCTTTGACAGGGGGATTTGAAAAACTGTTTTTT. Based on the CDR3 plus reference TRBV7-2 and TRBJ1-4, the full variable domain is GAGVSQSPSNKVTEKGKDVELRCDPISGHTALYWYRQSLGQGLEFLIYFQGNSAPDKSGLPSDRFSAERTGGSVSTLTIQRTQQEDSAVYLCASSLAPLTGGFEKLFFGSGTQLSVL.